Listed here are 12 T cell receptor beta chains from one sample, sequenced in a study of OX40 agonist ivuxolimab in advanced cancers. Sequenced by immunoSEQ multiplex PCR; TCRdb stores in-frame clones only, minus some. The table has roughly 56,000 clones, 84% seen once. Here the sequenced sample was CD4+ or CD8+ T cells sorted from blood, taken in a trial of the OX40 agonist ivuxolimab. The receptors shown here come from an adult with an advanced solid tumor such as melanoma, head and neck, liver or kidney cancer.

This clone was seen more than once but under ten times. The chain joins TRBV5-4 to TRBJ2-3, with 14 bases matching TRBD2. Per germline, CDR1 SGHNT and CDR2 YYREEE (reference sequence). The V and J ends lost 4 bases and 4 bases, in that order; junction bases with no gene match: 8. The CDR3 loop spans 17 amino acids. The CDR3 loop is CASSQGLAGAESDTQYF. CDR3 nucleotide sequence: TGTGCCAGCAGCCAGGGACTAGCGGGAGCAGAGTCAGATACGCAGTATTTT.

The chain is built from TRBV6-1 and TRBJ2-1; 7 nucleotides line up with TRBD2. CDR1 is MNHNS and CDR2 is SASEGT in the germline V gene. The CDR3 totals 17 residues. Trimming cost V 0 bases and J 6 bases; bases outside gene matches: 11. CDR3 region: CASSEAIGAGASNEQFF. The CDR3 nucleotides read TGTGCCAGCAGTGAAGCTATTGGGGCGGGAGCGTCCAATGAGCAGTTCTTC.

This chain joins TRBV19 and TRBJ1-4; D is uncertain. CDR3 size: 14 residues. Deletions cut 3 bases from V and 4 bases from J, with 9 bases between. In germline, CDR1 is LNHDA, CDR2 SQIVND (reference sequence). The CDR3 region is CASSIYGSNEKLFF. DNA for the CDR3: TGTGCCAGTAGTATCTACGGAAGTAATGAAAAACTGTTTTTT.

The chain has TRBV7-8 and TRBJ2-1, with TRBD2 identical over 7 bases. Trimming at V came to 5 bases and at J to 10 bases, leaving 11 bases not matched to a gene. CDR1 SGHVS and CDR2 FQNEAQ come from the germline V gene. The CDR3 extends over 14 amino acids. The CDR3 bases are TGTGCCAGCAGCCCAGGAGGCAGGGAGGGAGAGCAGTTCTTC. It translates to CASSPGGREGEQFF.

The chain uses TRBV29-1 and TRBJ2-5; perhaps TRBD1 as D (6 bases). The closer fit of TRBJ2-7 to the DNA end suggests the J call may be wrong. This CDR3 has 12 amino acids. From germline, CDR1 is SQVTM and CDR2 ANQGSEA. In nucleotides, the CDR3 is TGCAGCGTTGAGAAAACAGGGCACGAGCAGTACTTC. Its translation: CSVEKTGHEQYF.

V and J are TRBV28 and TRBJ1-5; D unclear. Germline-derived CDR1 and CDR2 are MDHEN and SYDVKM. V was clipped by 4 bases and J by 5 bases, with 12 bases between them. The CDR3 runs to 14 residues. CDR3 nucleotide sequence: TGTGCCAGCAGTTCCCGGGAAGGTTATCAGCCCCAGCATTTT. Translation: CASSSREGYQPQHF.

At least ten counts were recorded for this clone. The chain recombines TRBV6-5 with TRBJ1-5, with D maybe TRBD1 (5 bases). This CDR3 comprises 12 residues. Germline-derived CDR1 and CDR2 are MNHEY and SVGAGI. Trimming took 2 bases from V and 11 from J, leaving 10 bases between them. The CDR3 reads CASSYLGGAQHF. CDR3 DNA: TGTGCCAGCAGTTACCTGGGGGGGGCCCAGCATTTT.

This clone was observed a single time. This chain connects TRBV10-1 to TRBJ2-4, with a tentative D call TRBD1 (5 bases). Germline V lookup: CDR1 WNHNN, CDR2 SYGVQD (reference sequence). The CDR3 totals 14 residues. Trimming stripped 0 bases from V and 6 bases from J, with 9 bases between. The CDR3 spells CASSESPDTNIQYF. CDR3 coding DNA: TGCGCCAGCAGTGAGTCCCCGGACACAAACATTCAGTACTTC.

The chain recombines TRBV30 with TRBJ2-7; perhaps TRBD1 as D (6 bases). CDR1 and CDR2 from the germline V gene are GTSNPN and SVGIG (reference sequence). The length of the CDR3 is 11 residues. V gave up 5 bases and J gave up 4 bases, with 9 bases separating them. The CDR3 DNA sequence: TGTGCCTGGGCTGGACAGTACGAGCAGTACTTC. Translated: CAWAGQYEQYF.

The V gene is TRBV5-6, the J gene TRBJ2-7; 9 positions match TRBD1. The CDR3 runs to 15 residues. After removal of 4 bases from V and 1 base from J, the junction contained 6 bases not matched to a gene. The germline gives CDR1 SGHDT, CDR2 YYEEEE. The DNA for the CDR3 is TGTGCCAGCAGCCGTGGGACAGGGAATTCCTACGAGCAGTACTTC. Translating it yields CASSRGTGNSYEQYF.

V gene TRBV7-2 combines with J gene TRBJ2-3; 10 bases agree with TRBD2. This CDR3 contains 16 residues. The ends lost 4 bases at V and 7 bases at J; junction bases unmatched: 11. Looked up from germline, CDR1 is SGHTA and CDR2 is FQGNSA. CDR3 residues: CASSSTLAGSLNTQYF. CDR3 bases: TGTGCCAGCAGCTCCACACTAGCGGGATCCCTAAATACGCAGTATTTT.

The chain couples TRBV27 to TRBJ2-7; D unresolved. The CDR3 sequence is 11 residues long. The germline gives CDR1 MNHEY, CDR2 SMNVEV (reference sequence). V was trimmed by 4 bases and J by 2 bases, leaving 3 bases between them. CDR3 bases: TGTGCCAGCAGTTCCGCCTACGAGCAGTACTTC. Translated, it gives CASSSAYEQYF.